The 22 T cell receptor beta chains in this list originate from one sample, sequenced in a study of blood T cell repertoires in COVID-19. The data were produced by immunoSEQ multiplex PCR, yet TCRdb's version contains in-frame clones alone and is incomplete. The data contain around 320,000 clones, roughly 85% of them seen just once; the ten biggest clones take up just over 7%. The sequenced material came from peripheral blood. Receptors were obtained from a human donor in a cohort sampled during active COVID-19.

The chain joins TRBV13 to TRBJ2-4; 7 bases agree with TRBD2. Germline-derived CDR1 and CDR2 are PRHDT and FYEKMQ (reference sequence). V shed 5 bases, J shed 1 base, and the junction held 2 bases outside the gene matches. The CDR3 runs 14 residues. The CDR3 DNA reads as TGTGCCAGCAGCCCCGGGGGGGCCAAAAACATTCAGTACTTC. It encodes CASSPGGAKNIQYF.

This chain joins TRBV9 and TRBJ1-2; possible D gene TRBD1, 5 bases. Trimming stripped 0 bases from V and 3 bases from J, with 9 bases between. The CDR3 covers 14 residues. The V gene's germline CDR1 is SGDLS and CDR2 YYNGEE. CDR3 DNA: TGTGCCAGCAGCGTAGAGGAGGGGTACTATGGCTACACCTTC. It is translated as CASSVEEGYYGYTF. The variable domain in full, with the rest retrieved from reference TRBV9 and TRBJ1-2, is DSGVTQTPKHLITATGQRVTLRCSPRSGDLSVYWYQQSLDQGLQFLIQYYNGEERAKGNILERFSAQQFPDLHSELNLSSLELGDSALYFCASSVEEGYYGYTFGSGTRLTVV.

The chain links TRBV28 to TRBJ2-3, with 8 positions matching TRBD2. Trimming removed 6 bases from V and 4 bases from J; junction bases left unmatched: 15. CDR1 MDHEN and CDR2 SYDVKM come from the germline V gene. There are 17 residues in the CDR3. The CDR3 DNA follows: TGTGCCAGCAGCCGGCGGCGGGGGGCGACCTCATCAGATACGCAGTATTTT. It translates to CASSRRRGATSSDTQYF.

CDR3 nucleotides: TGTGCCAGCAGTTTTTCACAGGGATTCGGCCAGCCCCAGCATTTT. Its protein is CASSFSQGFGQPQHF. The chain carries TRBV27 and TRBJ1-5; possibly TRBD1 for D (6 bases). Germline lookup yields CDR1 MNHEY and CDR2 SMNVEV (reference sequence). V lost 3 bases and J lost 7, with 16 bases in between. The CDR3 extends over 15 amino acids.

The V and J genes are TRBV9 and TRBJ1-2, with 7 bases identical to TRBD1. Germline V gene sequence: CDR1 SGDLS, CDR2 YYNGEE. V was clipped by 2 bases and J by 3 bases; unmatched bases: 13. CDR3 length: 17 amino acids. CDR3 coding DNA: TGTGCCAGCAGCGTCGTCGAACGGGACAGATCGTACTATGGCTACACCTTC. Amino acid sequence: CASSVVERDRSYYGYTF. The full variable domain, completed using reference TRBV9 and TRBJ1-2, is DSGVTQTPKHLITATGQRVTLRCSPRSGDLSVYWYQQSLDQGLQFLIQYYNGEERAKGNILERFSAQQFPDLHSELNLSSLELGDSALYFCASSVVERDRSYYGYTFGSGTRLTVV.

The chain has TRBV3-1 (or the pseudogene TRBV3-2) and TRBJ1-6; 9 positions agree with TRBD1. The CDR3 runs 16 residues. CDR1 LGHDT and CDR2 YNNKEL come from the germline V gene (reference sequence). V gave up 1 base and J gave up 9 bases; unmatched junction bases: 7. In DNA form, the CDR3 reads TGTGCCAGCAGCCAAGGGACCGGGACAGGGCCTTCACCCCTCCACTTT. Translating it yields CASSQGTGTGPSPLHF.

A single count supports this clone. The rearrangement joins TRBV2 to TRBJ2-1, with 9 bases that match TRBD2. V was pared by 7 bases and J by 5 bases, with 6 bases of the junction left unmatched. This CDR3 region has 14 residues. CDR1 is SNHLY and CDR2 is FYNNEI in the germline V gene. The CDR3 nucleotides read TGTGCCAGCAAGGGTGCGGGGGGGGACAATGAGCAGTTCTTC. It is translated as CASKGAGGDNEQFF.

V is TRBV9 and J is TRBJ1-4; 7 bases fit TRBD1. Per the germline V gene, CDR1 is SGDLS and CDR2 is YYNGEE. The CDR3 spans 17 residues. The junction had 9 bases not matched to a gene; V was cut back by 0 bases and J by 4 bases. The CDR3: CASSVGSRGHGNEKLFF. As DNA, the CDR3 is TGTGCCAGCAGCGTAGGGAGTAGGGGGCACGGTAATGAAAAACTGTTTTTT. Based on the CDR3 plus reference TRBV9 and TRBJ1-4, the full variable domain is DSGVTQTPKHLITATGQRVTLRCSPRSGDLSVYWYQQSLDQGLQFLIQYYNGEERAKGNILERFSAQQFPDLHSELNLSSLELGDSALYFCASSVGSRGHGNEKLFFGSGTQLSVL.

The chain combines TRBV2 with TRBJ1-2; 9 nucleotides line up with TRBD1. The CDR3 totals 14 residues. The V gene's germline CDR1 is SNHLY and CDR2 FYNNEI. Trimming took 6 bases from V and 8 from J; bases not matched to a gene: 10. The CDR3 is CASSPRTGGAGYTF. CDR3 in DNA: TGTGCCAGCAGCCCAAGAACAGGGGGCGCAGGCTACACCTTC.

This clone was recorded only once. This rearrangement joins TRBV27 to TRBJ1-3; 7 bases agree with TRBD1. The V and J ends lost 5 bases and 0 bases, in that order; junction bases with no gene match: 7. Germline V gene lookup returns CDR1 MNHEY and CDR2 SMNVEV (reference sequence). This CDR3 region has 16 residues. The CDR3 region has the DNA TGTGCCAGCAGTCCATGGTCAGGGGGCTCTGGAAACACCATATATTTT. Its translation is CASSPWSGGSGNTIYF.

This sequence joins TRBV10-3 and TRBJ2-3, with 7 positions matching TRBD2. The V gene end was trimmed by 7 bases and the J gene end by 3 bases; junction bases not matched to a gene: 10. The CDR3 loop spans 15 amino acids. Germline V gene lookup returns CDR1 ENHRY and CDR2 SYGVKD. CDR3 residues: CAIKLNGGTTDTQYF. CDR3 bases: TGTGCCATCAAGCTCAACGGGGGGACGACAGATACGCAGTATTTT.

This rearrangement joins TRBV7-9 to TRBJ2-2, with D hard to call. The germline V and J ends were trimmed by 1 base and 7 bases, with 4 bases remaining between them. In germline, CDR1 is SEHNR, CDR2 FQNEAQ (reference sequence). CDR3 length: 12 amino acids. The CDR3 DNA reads TGTGCCAGCAGCTTAGACGGCGGGGAGCTGTTTTTT. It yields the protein CASSLDGGELFF.

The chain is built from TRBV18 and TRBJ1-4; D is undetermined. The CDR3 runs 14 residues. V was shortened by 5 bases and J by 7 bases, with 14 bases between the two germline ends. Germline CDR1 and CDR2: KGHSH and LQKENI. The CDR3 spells CASSKGLGPEKLFF. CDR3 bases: TGTGCCAGCTCAAAAGGACTCGGTCCTGAAAAACTGTTTTTT.

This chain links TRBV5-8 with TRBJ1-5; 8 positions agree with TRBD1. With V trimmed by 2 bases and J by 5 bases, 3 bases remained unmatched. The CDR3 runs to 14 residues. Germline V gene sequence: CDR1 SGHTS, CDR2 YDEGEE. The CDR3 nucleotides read TGTGCCAGCAGCTTCGGACAGGGTCATCAGCCCCAGCATTTT. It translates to CASSFGQGHQPQHF.

DNA for the CDR3: TGTGCCAGCAGTTTCACCCTGAGGCAAGAGACCCAGTACTTC. Residues: CASSFTLRQETQYF. The J gene is TRBJ2-5, the V gene TRBV27, with unresolved D. Trimming removed 3 bases from V and 2 bases from J, with 10 bases in between. The CDR3 consists of 14 residues. Per the germline V gene, CDR1 is MNHEY and CDR2 is SMNVEV (reference sequence).

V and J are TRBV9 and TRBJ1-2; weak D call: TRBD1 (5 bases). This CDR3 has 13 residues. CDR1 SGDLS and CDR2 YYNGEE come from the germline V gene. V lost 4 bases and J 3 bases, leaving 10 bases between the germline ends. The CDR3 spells CASSTRVDYGYTF. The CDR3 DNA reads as TGTGCCAGCAGCACCAGGGTGGACTATGGCTACACCTTC.

CDR3 DNA sequence: TGTGCCAGTAGTATCACAGGAGCCGGAACCACTGAAGCTTTCTTT. Its protein product is CASSITGAGTTEAFF. The chain is built from TRBV19 and TRBJ1-1; tentative D call: TRBD1 (5 bases). The V gene lost 3 bases and the J gene lost 4 bases, with 15 bases spanning the gap. The CDR3 runs 15 residues. CDR1 LNHDA and CDR2 SQIVND come from the germline V gene (reference sequence). Complete variable domain (other parts from reference TRBV19 and TRBJ1-1): DGGITQSPKYLFRKEGQNVTLSCEQNLNHDAMYWYRQDPGQGLRLIYYSQIVNDFQKGDIAEGYSVSREKKESFPLTVTSAQKNPTAFYLCASSITGAGTTEAFFGQGTRLTVV.

This chain's CDR3 is CASSWTGKTEAFF. In nucleotides, the CDR3 is TGTGCCAGCTCGTGGACAGGGAAAACTGAAGCTTTCTTT. The J gene is TRBJ1-1, the V gene TRBV18; 8 bases are a match to TRBD1. Trimming cost V 6 bases and J 5 bases; bases outside gene matches: 5. Germline CDR1 and CDR2: KGHSH and LQKENI. The CDR3 consists of 13 residues.

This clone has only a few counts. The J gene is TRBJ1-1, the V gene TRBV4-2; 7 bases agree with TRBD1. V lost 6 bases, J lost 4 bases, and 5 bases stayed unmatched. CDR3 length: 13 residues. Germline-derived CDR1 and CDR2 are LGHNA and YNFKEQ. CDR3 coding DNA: TGTGCCAGCAGAGCAGGGGGAATCACTGAAGCTTTCTTT. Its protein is CASRAGGITEAFF.

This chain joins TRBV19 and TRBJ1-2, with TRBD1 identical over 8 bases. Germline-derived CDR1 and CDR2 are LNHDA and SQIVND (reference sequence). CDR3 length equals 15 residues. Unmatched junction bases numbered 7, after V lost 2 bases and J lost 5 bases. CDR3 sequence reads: CASSISDRGEYGYTF. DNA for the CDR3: TGTGCCAGTAGTATATCAGACAGGGGAGAGTATGGCTACACCTTC.

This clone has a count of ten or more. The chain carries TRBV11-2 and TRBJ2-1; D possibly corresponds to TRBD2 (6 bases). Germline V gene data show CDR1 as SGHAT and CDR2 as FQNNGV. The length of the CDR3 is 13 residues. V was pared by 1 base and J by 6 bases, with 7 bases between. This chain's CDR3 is CASSLGGGNEQFF. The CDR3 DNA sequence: TGTGCCAGCAGCTTAGGGGGAGGCAATGAGCAGTTCTTC.

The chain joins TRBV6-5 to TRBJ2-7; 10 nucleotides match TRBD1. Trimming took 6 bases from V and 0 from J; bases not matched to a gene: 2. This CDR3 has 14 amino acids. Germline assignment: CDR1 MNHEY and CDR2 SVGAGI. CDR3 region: CASRRTGGSYEQYF. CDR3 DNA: TGTGCCAGCAGGAGGACAGGGGGCTCCTACGAGCAGTACTTC.